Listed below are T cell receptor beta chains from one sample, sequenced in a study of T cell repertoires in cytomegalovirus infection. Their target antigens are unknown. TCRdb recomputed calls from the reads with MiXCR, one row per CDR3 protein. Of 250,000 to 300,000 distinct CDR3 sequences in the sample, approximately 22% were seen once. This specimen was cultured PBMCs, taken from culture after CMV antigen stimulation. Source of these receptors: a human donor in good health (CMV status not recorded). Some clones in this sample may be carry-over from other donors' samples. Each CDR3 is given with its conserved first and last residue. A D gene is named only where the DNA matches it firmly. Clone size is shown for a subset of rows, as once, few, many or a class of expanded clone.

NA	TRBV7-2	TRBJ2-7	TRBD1	TGTGCCAGCAGCGCGCCGGGACAGGCGGCCTACGAGCAGTACTTC	CASSAPGQAAYEQYF
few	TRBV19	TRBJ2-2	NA	TGTGCCAGTAGTATTGGGTCAGGCGGAAGGACCGGGGAGCTGTTTTTT	CASSIGSGGRTGELFF
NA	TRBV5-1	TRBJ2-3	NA	TGCGCCAGCAGCTTGGCGGGAGCCGCAGATACGCAGTATTTT	CASSLAGAADTQYF
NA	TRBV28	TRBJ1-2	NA	TGTGCCAGCAGTTTAGGTCGGCGGTTCTTACACGGCTACACCTTC	CASSLGRRFLHGYTF
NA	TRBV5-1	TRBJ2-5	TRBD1	TGCGCCAGCAGCGAGACAGGGGCAAAACAAGAGACCCAGTACTTC	CASSETGAKQETQYF
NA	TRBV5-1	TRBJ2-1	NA	TGCGCCAGCAGCCCGGGCCTCACCTCCTACAATGAGCAGTTCTTC	CASSPGLTSYNEQFF
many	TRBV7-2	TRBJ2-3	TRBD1	TGTGCCAGCGACAGGGACACAGATACGCAGTATTTT	CASDRDTDTQYF
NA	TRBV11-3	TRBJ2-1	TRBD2	TGTGCCAGCAGCAAGACTAGCGGGAGTGAGCAGTTCTTC	CASSKTSGSEQFF
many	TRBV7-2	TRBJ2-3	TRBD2	TGTGCCAGCAGCCGGACATGGCTAGCGGAGCAGTATTTT	CASSRTWLAEQYF
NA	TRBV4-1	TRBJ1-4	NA	TGCGCCAGCAGCCAGGATGACAGATTCAAAGCCCTGGATGAAAAACTGTTTTTT	CASSQDDRFKALDEKLFF
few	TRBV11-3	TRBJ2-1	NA	TGTGCCAGCAGCTTAGATCCCAGGGGTTACAATGAGCAGTTCTTC	CASSLDPRGYNEQFF
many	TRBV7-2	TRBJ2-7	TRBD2	TGTGCCAGCAGCTGGACTAGCGGGTCCTACGAGCAGTACTTC	CASSWTSGSYEQYF
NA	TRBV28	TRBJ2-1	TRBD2	TGTGCCACCCTTAGCGGGGGGGATTACAATGAGCAGTTCTTC	CATLSGGDYNEQFF
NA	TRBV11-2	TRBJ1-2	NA	TGTGCCAGCAGCTTAGAAAGATCGTCGGAGGGCTACACCTTC	CASSLERSSEGYTF
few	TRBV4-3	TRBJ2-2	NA	TGCGCCAGCAGTCAAGGTCCCGGGGAGCTGTTTTTT	CASSQGPGELFF
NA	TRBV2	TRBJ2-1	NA	TGTGCCAGCGGCGGCTGGGATAATGAGCAGTTCTTC	CASGGWDNEQFF
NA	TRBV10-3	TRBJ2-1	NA	TGTGCCATCAGCGGACTACGCTCCTACAATGAGCAGTTCTTC	CAISGLRSYNEQFF
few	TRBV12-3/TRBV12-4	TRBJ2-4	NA	TGTGCCAGCAGTTTTTCCCAGGGAAAAAACATTCAGTACTTC	CASSFSQGKNIQYF
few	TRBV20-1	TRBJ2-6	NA	TGCAGTGCTAGATTAGGAGGCTCTGGGGCCAACGTCCTGACTTTC	CSARLGGSGANVLTF
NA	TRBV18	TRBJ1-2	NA	TGTGCCAGCTCACCAAACGAACAGGGTACCTATGGCTACACCTTC	CASSPNEQGTYGYTF
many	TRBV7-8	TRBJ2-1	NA	TGTGCCAGCAGTAATAGGGGGCGGGAGCGGTCCTACAATGAGCAGTTCTTC	CASSNRGRERSYNEQFF
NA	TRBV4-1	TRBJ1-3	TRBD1	TGCGCCAGCAGTACCCGGGAAGGGGGCGTTTCTGGAGACACCATATATTTT	CASSTREGGVSGDTIYF
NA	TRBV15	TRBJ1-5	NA	TGTGCCACCAGCAGAGTTGAGGTTTTGCAGCCCCAGCATTTT	CATSRVEVLQPQHF
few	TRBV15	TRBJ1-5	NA	TGTGCCACCAGCAGACCCGGGGACGCCGGAGGCCTCAATCAGCCCCAGCATTTT	CATSRPGDAGGLNQPQHF
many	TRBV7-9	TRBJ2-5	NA	TGTGCCAGCAGCGAACCCCCGGGGCACCAACAAGAGACCCAGTACTTC	CASSEPPGHQQETQYF
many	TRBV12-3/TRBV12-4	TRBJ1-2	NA	TGTGCCAGCAGTTTTTCCGTGTCAACACAAGCTAACTATGGCTACACCTTC	CASSFSVSTQANYGYTF